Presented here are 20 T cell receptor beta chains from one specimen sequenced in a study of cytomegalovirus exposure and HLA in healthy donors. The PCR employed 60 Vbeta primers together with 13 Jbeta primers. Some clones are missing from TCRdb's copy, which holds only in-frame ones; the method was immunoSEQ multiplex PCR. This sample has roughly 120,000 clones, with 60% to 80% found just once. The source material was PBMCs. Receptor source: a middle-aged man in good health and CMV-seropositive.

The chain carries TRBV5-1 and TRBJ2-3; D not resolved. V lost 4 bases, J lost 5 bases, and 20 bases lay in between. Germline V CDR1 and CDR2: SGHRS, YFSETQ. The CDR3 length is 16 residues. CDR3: CASSPKRGAPEDTQYF. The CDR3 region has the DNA TGCGCCAGCAGCCCTAAGAGAGGCGCTCCGGAAGATACGCAGTATTTT.

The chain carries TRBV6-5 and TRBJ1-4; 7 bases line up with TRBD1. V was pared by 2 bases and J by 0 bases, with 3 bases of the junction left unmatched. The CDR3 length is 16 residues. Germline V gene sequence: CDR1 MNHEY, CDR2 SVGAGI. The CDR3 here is CASSYQGTATNEKLFF. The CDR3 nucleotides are TGTGCCAGCAGTTACCAAGGGACAGCAACTAATGAAAAACTGTTTTTT.

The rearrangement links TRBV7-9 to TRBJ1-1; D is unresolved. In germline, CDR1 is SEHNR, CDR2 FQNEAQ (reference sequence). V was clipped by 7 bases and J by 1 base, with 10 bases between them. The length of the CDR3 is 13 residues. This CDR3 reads CASTLSENTEAFF. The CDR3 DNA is TGTGCCAGCACCCTCTCAGAGAACACTGAAGCTTTCTTT.

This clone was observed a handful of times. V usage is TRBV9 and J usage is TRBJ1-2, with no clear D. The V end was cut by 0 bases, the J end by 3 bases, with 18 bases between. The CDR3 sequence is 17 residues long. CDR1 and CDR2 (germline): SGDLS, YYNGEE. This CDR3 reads CASSVGKYRGDDYGYTF. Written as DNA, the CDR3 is TGTGCCAGCAGCGTAGGAAAGTACCGGGGAGACGACTATGGCTACACCTTC.

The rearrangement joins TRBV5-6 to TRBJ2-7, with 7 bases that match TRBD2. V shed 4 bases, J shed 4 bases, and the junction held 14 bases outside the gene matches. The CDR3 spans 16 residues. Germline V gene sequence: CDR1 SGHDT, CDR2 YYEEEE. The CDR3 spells CASSRVGGGKTYEQYF. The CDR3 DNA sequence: TGTGCCAGCAGCCGGGTTGGGGGGGGGAAGACTTACGAGCAGTACTTC.

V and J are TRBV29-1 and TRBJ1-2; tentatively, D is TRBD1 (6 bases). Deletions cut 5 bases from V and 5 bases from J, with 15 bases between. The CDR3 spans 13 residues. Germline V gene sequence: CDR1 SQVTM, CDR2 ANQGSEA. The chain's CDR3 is CSVPTGLGYGYTF. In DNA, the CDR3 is TGCAGCGTTCCTACAGGGCTGGGGTATGGCTACACCTTC.

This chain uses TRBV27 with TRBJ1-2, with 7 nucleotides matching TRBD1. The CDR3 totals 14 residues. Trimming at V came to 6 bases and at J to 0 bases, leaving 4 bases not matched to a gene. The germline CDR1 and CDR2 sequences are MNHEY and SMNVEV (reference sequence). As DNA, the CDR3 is TGTGCCAGCAGCCCTGGACAGGCTAACTATGGCTACACCTTC. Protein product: CASSPGQANYGYTF.

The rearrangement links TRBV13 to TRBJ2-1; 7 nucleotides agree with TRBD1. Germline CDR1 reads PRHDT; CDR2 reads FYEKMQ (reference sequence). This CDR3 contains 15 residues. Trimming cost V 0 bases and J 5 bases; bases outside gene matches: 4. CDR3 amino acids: CASSLGGGQNNEQFF. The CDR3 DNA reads TGTGCCAGCAGCTTAGGAGGGGGCCAAAACAATGAGCAGTTCTTC.

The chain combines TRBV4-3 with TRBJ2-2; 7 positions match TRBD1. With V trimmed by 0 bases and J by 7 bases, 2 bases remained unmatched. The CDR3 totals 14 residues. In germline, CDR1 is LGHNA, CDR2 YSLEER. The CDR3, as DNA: TGCGCCAGCAGCCAAGACAGGGGGAACGGGGAGCTGTTTTTT. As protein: CASSQDRGNGELFF.

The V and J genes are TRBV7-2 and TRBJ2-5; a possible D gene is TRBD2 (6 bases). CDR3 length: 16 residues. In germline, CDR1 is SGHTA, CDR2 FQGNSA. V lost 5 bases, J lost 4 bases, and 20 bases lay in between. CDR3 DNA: TGTGCCAGCAGCCAAAAAGGGTGGAGGGCGGTAGAGACCCAGTACTTC. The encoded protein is CASSQKGWRAVETQYF.

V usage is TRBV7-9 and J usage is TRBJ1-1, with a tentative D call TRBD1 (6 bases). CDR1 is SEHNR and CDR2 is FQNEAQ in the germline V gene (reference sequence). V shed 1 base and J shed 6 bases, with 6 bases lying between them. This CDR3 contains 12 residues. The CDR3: CASSLDRAEAFF. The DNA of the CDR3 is TGTGCCAGCAGCTTAGACAGGGCTGAAGCTTTCTTT.

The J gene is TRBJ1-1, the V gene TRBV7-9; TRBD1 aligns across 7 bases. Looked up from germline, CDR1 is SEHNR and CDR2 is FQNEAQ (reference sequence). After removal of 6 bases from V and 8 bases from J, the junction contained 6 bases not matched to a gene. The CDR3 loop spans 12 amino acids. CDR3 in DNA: TGTGCCAGCAGACTTGACAGGGCCGAAGCTTTCTTT. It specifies CASRLDRAEAFF. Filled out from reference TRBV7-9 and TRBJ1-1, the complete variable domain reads DTGVSQNPRHKITKRGQNVTFRCDPISEHNRLYWYRQTLGQGPEFLTYFQNEAQLEKSRLLSDRFSAERPKGSFSTLEIQRTEQGDSAMYLCASRLDRAEAFFGQGTRLTVV.

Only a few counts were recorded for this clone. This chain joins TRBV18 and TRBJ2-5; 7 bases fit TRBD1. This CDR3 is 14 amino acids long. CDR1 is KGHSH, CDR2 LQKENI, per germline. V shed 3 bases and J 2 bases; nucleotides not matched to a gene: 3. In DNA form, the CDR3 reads TGTGCCAGCTCACCGGACAGGCTGCAAGAGACCCAGTACTTC. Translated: CASSPDRLQETQYF.

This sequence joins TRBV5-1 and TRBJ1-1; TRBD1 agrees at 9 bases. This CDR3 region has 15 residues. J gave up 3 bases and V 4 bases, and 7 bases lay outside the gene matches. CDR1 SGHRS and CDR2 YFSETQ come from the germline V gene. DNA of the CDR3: TGCGCCAGCAGCACACAGGGGGCGGTGTACACTGAAGCTTTCTTT. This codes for CASSTQGAVYTEAFF.

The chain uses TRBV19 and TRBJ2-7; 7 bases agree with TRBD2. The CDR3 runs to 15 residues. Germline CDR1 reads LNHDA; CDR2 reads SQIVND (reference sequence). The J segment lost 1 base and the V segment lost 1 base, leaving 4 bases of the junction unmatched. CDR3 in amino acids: CASSIGWEGSYEQYF. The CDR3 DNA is TGTGCCAGTAGTATAGGCTGGGAGGGGTCCTACGAGCAGTACTTC.

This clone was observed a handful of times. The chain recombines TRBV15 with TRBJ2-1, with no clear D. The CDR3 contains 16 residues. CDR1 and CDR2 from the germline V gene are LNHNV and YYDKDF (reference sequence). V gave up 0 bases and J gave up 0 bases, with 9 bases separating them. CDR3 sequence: CATSRDITSSYNEQFF. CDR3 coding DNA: TGTGCCACCAGCAGAGATATCACAAGCTCCTACAATGAGCAGTTCTTC.

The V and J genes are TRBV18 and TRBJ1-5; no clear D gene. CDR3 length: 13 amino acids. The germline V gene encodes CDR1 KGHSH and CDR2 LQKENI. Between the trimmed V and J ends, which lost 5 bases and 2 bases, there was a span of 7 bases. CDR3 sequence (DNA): TGTGCCAGCTCATCTTCAGGCAATCAGCCCCAGCATTTT. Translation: CASSSSGNQPQHF.

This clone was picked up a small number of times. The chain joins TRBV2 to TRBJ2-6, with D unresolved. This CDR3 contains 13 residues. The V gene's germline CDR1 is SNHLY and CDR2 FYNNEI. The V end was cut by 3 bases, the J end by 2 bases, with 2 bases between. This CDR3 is CASSDTGANVLTF. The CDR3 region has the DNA TGTGCCAGCAGTGATACTGGGGCCAACGTCCTGACTTTC.

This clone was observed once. The CDR3 is CASSRIPGLANTGELFF. The CDR3 region has the DNA TGTGCCAGCAGCCGCATCCCGGGACTAGCGAACACCGGGGAGCTGTTTTTT. J is TRBJ2-2 and V is TRBV28; 8 bases fit TRBD2. This CDR3 has 17 amino acids. With V trimmed by 6 bases and J by 0 bases, 9 bases remained unmatched. Germline-derived CDR1 and CDR2 are MDHEN and SYDVKM.

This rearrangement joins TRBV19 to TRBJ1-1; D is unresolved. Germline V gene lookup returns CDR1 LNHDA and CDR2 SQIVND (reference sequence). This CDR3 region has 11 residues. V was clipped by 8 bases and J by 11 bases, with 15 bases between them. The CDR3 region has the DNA TGTGCCAGTCAGATGGCCCTCTCCGCTTTCTTT. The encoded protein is CASQMALSAFF.